The 12 T cell receptor beta chains below were found in one sample sequenced in a study of molecular identifiers for immune sequencing clone quantification. TCRdb itself ran the PCR reads through MiXCR, one entry per CDR3 protein. The repertoire holds around 460,000 distinct CDR3 sequences, with 20% to 25% as singletons. Sequencing used naive CD8+ T cells from blood, with Jurkat cell RNA spiked in. The subset was: FACS-sorted CD8+CD4-CCR7+CD45RA+ naive T cells. Receptors were obtained from a human donor in good health. Some libraries in this study had Jurkat cell RNA spiked in.

The chain combines TRBV10-3 with TRBJ2-5; 10 bases align to TRBD2. From germline, CDR1 is ENHRY and CDR2 SYGVKD. The junction had 11 bases not matched to a gene; V was cut back by 4 bases and J by 0 bases. The CDR3 loop spans 18 amino acids. The CDR3 sequence: CAISVVAGGVVDQETQYF. CDR3 coding DNA: TGTGCCATCAGTGTTGTAGCGGGGGGTGTTGTTGACCAAGAGACCCAGTACTTC.

The V gene is TRBV24-1, the J gene TRBJ2-2; 12 bases fit TRBD2. The trim removed 7 bases at V and 0 bases at J, leaving 14 bases unmatched. Germline V gene sequence: CDR1 KGHDR, CDR2 SFDVKD. This CDR3 is built from 20 residues. The CDR3 DNA is TGTGCCACCAGACCAAGGACTAGCGGGGAACCCGAACCGAACACCGGGGAGCTGTTTTTT. Residues: CATRPRTSGEPEPNTGELFF.

This clonotype occurred many times. The rearrangement links TRBV5-5 to TRBJ1-1, with unresolved D. Germline V CDR1 and CDR2: SGHKS, YYEKEE (reference sequence). Trimming removed 2 bases from V and 7 bases from J, with 12 bases in between. The CDR3 sequence is 13 residues long. In nucleotides, the CDR3 is TGTGCCAGCAGCTTATACCCTGGTAGTGAAGCTTTCTTT. Translation: CASSLYPGSEAFF.

This clonotype has ten or more counts. The rearrangement uses TRBV2 and TRBJ2-3, with 11 bases lining up with TRBD2. J was trimmed by 2 bases and V by 5 bases; bases with no gene match: 3. CDR1 is SNHLY, CDR2 FYNNEI, per germline. This CDR3 is 15 amino acids long. CDR3 bases: TGTGCCAGCAGTACACTAGCGGGAGACACAGATACGCAGTATTTT. It codes for CASSTLAGDTDTQYF.

This clonotype was recorded at least ten times. The rearrangement links TRBV4-1 to TRBJ2-5, with TRBD1 identical over 7 bases. Germline CDR1 reads MGHRA; CDR2 reads YSYEKL. V was pared by 0 bases and J by 5 bases, with 12 bases of the junction left unmatched. The CDR3 runs 17 residues. The CDR3 bases are TGCGCCAGCAGCCAAGAGGACAGGACGCGCGACCTGGAGACCCAGTACTTC. Translated, it gives CASSQEDRTRDLETQYF.

The chain employs TRBV20-1 and TRBJ1-1; no reliable D call. Germline assignment: CDR1 DFQATT and CDR2 SNEGSKA (reference sequence). CDR3 length equals 12 residues. CDR3 DNA: TGCACCCAAAGACCGACGAACACTGAAGCTTTCTTT. Protein sequence: CTQRPTNTEAFF.

Comments on this clonotype: Likely a read error: the CDR3 ends without its conserved phenylalanine or tryptophan. The chain combines TRBV7-8 with TRBJ2-5; the match to TRBD2 covers 7 bases. V was pared by 5 bases and J by 4 bases, with 10 bases of the junction left unmatched. The length of the CDR3 is 15 residues. Per the germline V gene, CDR1 is SGHVS and CDR2 is FQNEAQ. The CDR3: CASSHRALAGETQYS. DNA of the CDR3: TGTGCCAGCAGCCACCGGGCCTTAGCGGGAGAGACCCAGTACTCC.

This clonotype was seen at least ten times. The V gene is TRBV28, the J gene TRBJ2-1, with 8 bases matching TRBD2. V shed 6 bases and J 5 bases; nucleotides not matched to a gene: 12. Germline V gene sequence: CDR1 MDHEN, CDR2 SYDVKM. This CDR3 region has 16 residues. The CDR3 region is CASSSIVTSGHNEQFF. The CDR3, as DNA: TGTGCCAGCAGCTCCATCGTAACTAGCGGCCACAATGAGCAGTTCTTC.

The V call is TRBV15, the J call TRBJ1-1, with TRBD1 as a possible D gene (5 bases). CDR1 and CDR2 from the germline V gene are LNHNV and YYDKDF (reference sequence). This CDR3 comprises 15 residues. Trimming left V 0 bases short and J 3 bases short, with 11 bases between. CDR3: CATSREGEGDTEAFF. The CDR3 region has the DNA TGTGCCACCAGCAGAGAAGGGGAAGGGGACACTGAAGCTTTCTTT.

There are a few counts of this clonotype. The gene calls are TRBV9 and TRBJ2-1; 9 bases align to TRBD2. The V gene end was trimmed by 6 bases and the J gene end by 4 bases; junction bases not matched to a gene: 8. The germline V gene encodes CDR1 SGDLS and CDR2 YYNGEE. The length of the CDR3 is 15 residues. The CDR3 coding sequence is TGTGCCAGCACCCTGGCGGGAGGGCCTTACAATGAGCAGTTCTTC. Translated: CASTLAGGPYNEQFF.

This clonotype was seen a few times. This sequence joins TRBV6-9 and TRBJ1-2; D not resolved. Trimming removed 7 bases from V and 2 bases from J, with 14 bases in between. Germline values: CDR1 MNHGY, CDR2 SVAAGI. This CDR3 is 14 amino acids long. DNA for the CDR3: TGTGCCAGCAACCGGCCCGAACCGAACTATGGCTACACCTTC. Its translation: CASNRPEPNYGYTF.

This clonotype was recorded once. Possible read error: a much larger clone is one base away. The chain couples TRBV4-3 to TRBJ2-7; TRBD1 agrees at 7 bases. The CDR3 runs 16 residues. Germline assignment: CDR1 LGHNA and CDR2 YSLEER. CDR3 residues: CASSQDSSGQYYEQHF. CDR3 sequence (DNA): TGCGCCAGCAGCCAAGATAGTTCGGGACAGTACTACGAGCAGCACTTC.